This T cell receptor beta chain derives from a study of blood T cell repertoires in COVID-19. Whole-study context: Donors in the United States, Italy and Spain gave samples during acute or convalescent COVID-19. Sources were T cells, B-cell-depleted T cells, or PBMCs; the material itself was cDNA or gDNA.

Per the authors' pipeline: Estimation of nucleated cell counts relied on the amplification of reference gene primers. Profiling relied on immunoSEQ multiplex PCR, and the TCRdb table lists in-frame clones only, not all of them. D and trimming come from the DNA, and the V and J calls and clone size come from that table. The sample lists about 180,000 clones, 70% to 90% seen once, with about 2.7% in the top ten. V was pared by 4 bases and J by 11 bases, with 14 bases between. This CDR3 is built from 12 residues. CDR1 is MNHEY and CDR2 is SMNVEV in the germline V gene (reference sequence). The TCR was taken from a man aged 35 to 55 with active or convalescent COVID-19. The chain links TRBV27 to TRBJ1-1; D is perhaps TRBD1 (5 bases). Sequenced: peripheral blood. DNA of the CDR3: TGTGCCAGCAGTTCGTCCCAGGGTACGGCTTTCTTT. This codes for CASSSSQGTAFF.